This T cell receptor (beta chain) was sequenced for a study of Ad26.COV2.S vaccination and SARS-CoV-2 variants. As to treatment: around 19 received Ad26.COV2.S at low or high dose, single or two shots; roughly 5 received placebo; per-sample allocation not given. Sample collection was performed on day 63 after the first vaccine or placebo injection. Profiling relied on immunoSEQ multiplex PCR, and the TCRdb table lists in-frame clones only, not all of them. This sample yields more than 350,000 clones, of which 80% to 95% are seen a single time; 12% belongs to the top ten. Trimming removed 7 bases at V and 4 bases at J, with 22 bases between. This CDR3 region has 16 residues. The V gene's germline CDR1 is MGHDK and CDR2 SYGVNS.

The sequence derives from a person aged 18-60 years who received the Ad26.COV2.S COVID-19 vaccine or a placebo. The chain joins TRBV25-1 to TRBJ2-5; D unclear. The material sequenced was peripheral blood, taken in a trial of Ad26.COV2.S vaccine versus placebo. In nucleotides, the CDR3 is TGTGCCAGCAACCCTACCCCGGAGCGCATTGGAGAGACCCAGTACTTC. Translating gives CASNPTPERIGETQYF.